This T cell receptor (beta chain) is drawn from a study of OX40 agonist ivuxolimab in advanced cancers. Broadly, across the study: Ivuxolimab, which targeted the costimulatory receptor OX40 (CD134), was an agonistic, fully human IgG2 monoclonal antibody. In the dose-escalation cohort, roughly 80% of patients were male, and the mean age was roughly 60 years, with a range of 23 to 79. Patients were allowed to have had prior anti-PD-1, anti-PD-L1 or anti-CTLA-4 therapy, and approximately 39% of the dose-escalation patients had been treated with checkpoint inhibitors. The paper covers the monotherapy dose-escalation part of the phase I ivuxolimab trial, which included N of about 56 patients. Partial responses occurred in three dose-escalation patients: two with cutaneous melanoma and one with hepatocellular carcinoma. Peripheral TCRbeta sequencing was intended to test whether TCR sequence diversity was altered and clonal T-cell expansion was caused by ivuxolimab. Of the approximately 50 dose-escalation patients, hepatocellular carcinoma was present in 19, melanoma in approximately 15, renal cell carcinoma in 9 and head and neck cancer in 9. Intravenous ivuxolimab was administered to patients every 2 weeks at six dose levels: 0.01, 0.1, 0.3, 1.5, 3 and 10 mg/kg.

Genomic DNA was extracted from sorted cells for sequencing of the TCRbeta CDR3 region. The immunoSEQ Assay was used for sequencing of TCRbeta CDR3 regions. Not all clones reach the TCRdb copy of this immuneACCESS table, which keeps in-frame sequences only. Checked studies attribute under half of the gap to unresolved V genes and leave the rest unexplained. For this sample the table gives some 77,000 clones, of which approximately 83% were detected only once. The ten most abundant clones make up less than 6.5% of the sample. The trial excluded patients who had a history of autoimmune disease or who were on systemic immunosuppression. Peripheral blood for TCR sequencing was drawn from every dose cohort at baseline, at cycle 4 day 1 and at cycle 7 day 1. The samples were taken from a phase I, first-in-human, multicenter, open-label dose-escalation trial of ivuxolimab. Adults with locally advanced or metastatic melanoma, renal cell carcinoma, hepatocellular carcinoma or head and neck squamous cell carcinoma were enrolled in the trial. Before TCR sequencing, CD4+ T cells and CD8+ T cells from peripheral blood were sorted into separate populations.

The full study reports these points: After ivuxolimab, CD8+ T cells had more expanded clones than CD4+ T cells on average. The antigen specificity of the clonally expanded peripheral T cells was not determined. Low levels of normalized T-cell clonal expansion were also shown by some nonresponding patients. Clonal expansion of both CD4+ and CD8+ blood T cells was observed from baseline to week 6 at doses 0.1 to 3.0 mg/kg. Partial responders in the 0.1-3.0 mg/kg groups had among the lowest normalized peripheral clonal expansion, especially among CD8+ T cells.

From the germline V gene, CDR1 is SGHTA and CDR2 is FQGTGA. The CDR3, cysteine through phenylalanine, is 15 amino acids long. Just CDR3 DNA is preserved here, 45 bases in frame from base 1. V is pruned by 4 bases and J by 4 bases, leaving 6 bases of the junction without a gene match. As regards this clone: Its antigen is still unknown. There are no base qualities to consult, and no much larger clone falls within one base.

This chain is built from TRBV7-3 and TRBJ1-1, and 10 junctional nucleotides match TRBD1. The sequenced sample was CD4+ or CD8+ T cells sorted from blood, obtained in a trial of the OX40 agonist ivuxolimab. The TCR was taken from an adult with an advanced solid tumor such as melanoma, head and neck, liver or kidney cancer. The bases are TGTGCCAGCAGCTCCGACAGGGGGCGGGGCACTGAAGCTTTCTTT. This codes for CASSSDRGRGTEAFF.